The 26 T cell receptor beta chains below all came from one sample that was sequenced in a study of blood T cell repertoires in COVID-19. Using immunoSEQ multiplex PCR, the repertoire was profiled, and TCRdb retains in-frame clones only, with some absent. The table lists tens of thousands of clones, 65% to 90% of them singletons, with more than 1% in the top ten. Material: peripheral blood. All receptors derive from a man in his forties with acute or convalescent COVID-19.

The genes are TRBV27 and TRBJ1-5; D not certain. Germline CDR1 and CDR2: MNHEY and SMNVEV (reference sequence). This CDR3 is built from 17 residues. V lost 6 bases to trimming and J lost 1 base, with 19 bases between them. CDR3 bases: TGTGCCAGCAGAAAGGTTGGTAGAGGTGGCAGCAATCAGCCCCAGCATTTT. Its protein is CASRKVGRGGSNQPQHF.

This clone showed up just a few times. The J gene is TRBJ2-3, the V gene TRBV24-1; 9 positions agree with TRBD1. This CDR3 region has 17 residues. Trimming took 4 bases from V and 4 from J; bases not matched to a gene: 11. Germline values: CDR1 KGHDR, CDR2 SFDVKD. The CDR3 is CATSDSGTGTAPDTQYF. CDR3 nucleotide sequence: TGTGCCACCAGTGACTCCGGGACAGGGACGGCCCCAGATACGCAGTATTTT.

The CDR3 nucleotides read TGCAGCGTTGATAGCCAGCGGGGGGGTGTGAATAATGAGCAGTTCTTC. Translating gives CSVDSQRGGVNNEQFF. The V gene is TRBV29-1, the J gene TRBJ2-1; 10 bases are shared with TRBD2. Germline V lookup: CDR1 SQVTM, CDR2 ANQGSEA. Losses at the gene ends were 3 bases for V and 7 bases for J; bases not matched to a gene: 12. CDR3 size: 16 residues.

The chain carries TRBV2 and TRBJ1-5, with D uncertain. Germline V CDR1 and CDR2: SNHLY, FYNNEI. The CDR3 totals 13 residues. The V end was cut by 6 bases, the J end by 2 bases, with 8 bases between. CDR3 bases: TGTGCCAGCAGAGGTCAGGGCAATCAGCCCCAGCATTTT. Protein product: CASRGQGNQPQHF.

This clone was found once. The CDR3 region is CAWSRGNYGYTF. The CDR3 nucleotides are TGTGCCTGGAGTCGGGGGAACTATGGCTACACCTTC. The chain links TRBV30 to TRBJ1-2; D is possibly TRBD1 (5 bases). V lost 2 bases and J lost 2, with 6 bases in between. The germline V gene encodes CDR1 GTSNPN and CDR2 SVGIG (reference sequence). The CDR3 extends over 12 amino acids.

The V and J genes are TRBV9 and TRBJ1-2; possibly TRBD1 for D (5 bases). V lost 0 bases and J 8 bases, leaving 14 bases between the germline ends. Germline V lookup: CDR1 SGDLS, CDR2 YYNGEE. The length of the CDR3 is 14 residues. As DNA, the CDR3 is TGTGCCAGCAGCGTAGCTGACAGTTTTTTGGGCTACACCTTC. Amino acids: CASSVADSFLGYTF.

This clone was seen once. CDR3 DNA sequence: TGTGCCAGCTCACCACAACAGGGAAACACCGGGGAGCTGTTTTTT. This codes for CASSPQQGNTGELFF. The chain has TRBV18 and TRBJ2-2, with TRBD1 as a possible D gene (6 bases). V lost 1 base, J lost 2 bases, and 8 bases lay in between. CDR1 and CDR2 (germline): KGHSH, LQKENI. The length of the CDR3 is 15 residues.

The chain joins TRBV7-6 to TRBJ2-2; TRBD1 might be the D (6 bases). Trimming took off 4 bases at V and 5 bases at J, with 17 bases between the two ends. Germline CDR1 is SGHVS and CDR2 is FNYEAQ. The CDR3 is made up of 16 amino acids. The CDR3: CASSSQGLSFTGELFF. The CDR3 DNA reads TGTGCCAGCAGCTCTCAGGGGCTGTCTTTTACCGGGGAGCTGTTTTTT.

This clone came up once. V usage is TRBV5-1 and J usage is TRBJ1-1; D is possibly TRBD1 (6 bases). This CDR3 spans 14 amino acids. Germline V gene data show CDR1 as SGHRS and CDR2 as YFSETQ. The V end was cut by 4 bases, the J end by 0 bases, with 10 bases between. The CDR3 spells CASSQQGLNTEAFF. The CDR3 coding sequence is TGCGCCAGCAGCCAGCAGGGGCTGAACACTGAAGCTTTCTTT.

V and J are TRBV6-1 and TRBJ1-1, with D tentatively TRBD1 (6 bases). Germline CDR1 is MNHNS and CDR2 is SASEGT. V shed 2 bases and J shed 4 bases, with 11 bases lying between them. The CDR3 contains 14 residues. The CDR3 loop is CASSEPGVATEAFF. CDR3 nucleotides: TGTGCCAGCAGTGAACCAGGGGTGGCCACTGAAGCTTTCTTT.

J is TRBJ2-5 and V is TRBV3-1 (or the pseudogene TRBV3-2); 8 nucleotides align to TRBD2. The J segment lost 5 bases and the V segment lost 7 bases, leaving 12 bases of the junction unmatched. The CDR3 is 15 residues long. Germline-derived CDR1 and CDR2 are LGHDT and YNNKEL (reference sequence). The CDR3 sequence is CASTWAGTSEETQYF. CDR3 sequence (DNA): TGTGCCAGCACCTGGGCCGGGACTAGTGAGGAGACCCAGTACTTC.

The chain couples TRBV5-1 to TRBJ2-3; the D gene is possibly TRBD2 (5 bases). The ends were cut back, 0 bases at V and 4 bases at J, with 12 bases in the middle. Per the germline V gene, CDR1 is SGHRS and CDR2 is YFSETQ. This CDR3 is 15 amino acids long. In DNA form, the CDR3 reads TGCGCCAGCAGCTTGGAAGTAGCGATAGCAGATACGCAGTATTTT. Translating gives CASSLEVAIADTQYF.

This clone was seen only once. V and J are TRBV6-6 and TRBJ1-2; TRBD1 is a possible D gene (6 bases). The ends were cut back, 5 bases at V and 3 bases at J, with 13 bases in the middle. Germline values: CDR1 MNHNY, CDR2 SVGAGI (reference sequence). This CDR3 region has 14 residues. The CDR3 region is CASSLQDSYYGYTF. The CDR3, as DNA: TGTGCCAGCAGTCTTCAGGACAGCTACTATGGCTACACCTTC.

This chain joins TRBV6-5 and TRBJ1-5; the match to TRBD1 covers 8 bases. Germline loops: CDR1 MNHEY, CDR2 SVGAGI. The ends lost 6 bases at V and 4 bases at J; junction bases unmatched: 8. This CDR3 comprises 15 residues. DNA for the CDR3: TGTGCCAGCAGGGACAGGGAGACAAGAAATCAGCCCCAGCATTTT. Protein sequence: CASRDRETRNQPQHF.

This clone was found once. The chain links TRBV24-1 to TRBJ1-1; D is unresolved. Deletions cut 1 base from V and 7 bases from J, with 6 bases between. The CDR3 spans 12 residues. Germline loops: CDR1 KGHDR, CDR2 SFDVKD. DNA for the CDR3: TGTGCCACCAGTGATTTCGGTGGTGAAGCTTTCTTT. This gives the protein CATSDFGGEAFF.

The count of this clone is one. The rearrangement links TRBV25-1 to TRBJ1-2; TRBD1 aligns across 12 bases. Trimming took 5 bases from V and 2 from J; bases not matched to a gene: 6. Germline assignment: CDR1 MGHDK and CDR2 SYGVNS. This CDR3 has 16 residues. CDR3 nucleotide sequence: TGTGCCAGCAGTCAAACCGGGACAGGGGGCAACTATGGCTACACCTTC. As protein: CASSQTGTGGNYGYTF.

This clone was counted a single time. J is TRBJ2-1 and V is TRBV7-9; D is unclear. V was shortened by 8 bases and J by 8 bases, with 10 bases between the two germline ends. CDR1 and CDR2 (germline): SEHNR, FQNEAQ (reference sequence). CDR3 length: 11 amino acids. The CDR3: CASGYTDEQFF. Here the CDR3 DNA reads TGTGCCAGCGGCTACACCGATGAGCAGTTCTTC.

This chain's CDR3 is CASSPSGGKSGELFF. The CDR3 bases are TGTGCCAGTAGTCCTAGCGGGGGGAAATCCGGGGAGCTGTTTTTT. The chain is built from TRBV19 and TRBJ2-2; TRBD2 matches at 11 bases. Germline CDR1 and CDR2: LNHDA and SQIVND (reference sequence). The trim removed 5 bases at V and 6 bases at J, leaving 5 bases unmatched. The CDR3 is made up of 15 amino acids. The full variable domain, rest sourced from reference TRBV19 and TRBJ2-2, is DGGITQSPKYLFRKEGQNVTLSCEQNLNHDAMYWYRQDPGQGLRLIYYSQIVNDFQKGDIAEGYSVSREKKESFPLTVTSAQKNPTAFYLCASSPSGGKSGELFFGEGSRLTVL.

The rearrangement links TRBV28 to TRBJ1-1, with 7 bases that match TRBD1. In germline, CDR1 is MDHEN, CDR2 SYDVKM. V shed 8 bases, J shed 9 bases, and the junction held 18 bases outside the gene matches. The CDR3 consists of 15 residues. Written as DNA, the CDR3 is TGTGCCAGCGCTCCGACAGGGCCAGGCACTCTCCAAGCTTTCTTT. Amino acids: CASAPTGPGTLQAFF.

J is TRBJ1-1 and V is TRBV30; the D gene is possibly TRBD1 (5 bases). The germline gives CDR1 GTSNPN, CDR2 SVGIG (reference sequence). Between the trimmed V and J ends, which lost 7 bases and 5 bases, there was a span of 14 bases. This CDR3 contains 12 residues. CDR3 coding DNA: TGTGCCTCTAGCGCAGGGAGGACTGAAGCTTTCTTT. It yields the protein CASSAGRTEAFF.

The chain combines TRBV5-4 with TRBJ2-2; maybe TRBD1 (7 bases). Germline-derived CDR1 and CDR2 are SGHNT and YYREEE (reference sequence). The CDR3 runs 16 residues. Trimming took 4 bases from V and 0 from J, leaving 13 bases between them. Here the CDR3 reads CASSQGGSSNTGELFF. Here the CDR3 DNA reads TGTGCCAGCAGCCAGGGGGGATCTTCGAACACCGGGGAGCTGTTTTTT.

Worth noting for this clone: Mismatch with germline at one junction end may stem from a read error. The rearrangement links TRBV28 to TRBJ1-2; D remains ambiguous. This CDR3 region has 13 residues. The germline V gene has CDR1 MDHEN and CDR2 SYDVKM. CDR3 DNA sequence: TGTGCCAGTAGTTCCGGCGGTCACTATGGCTACACCTTC. It specifies CASSSGGHYGYTF.

This clone was recorded once. The chain recombines TRBV6-5 with TRBJ1-2, with no clear D. V was trimmed by 5 bases and J by 8 bases, leaving 18 bases between them. The CDR3 is 14 amino acids. Germline V gene lookup returns CDR1 MNHEY and CDR2 SVGAGI. CDR3: CASSRASSGEGYTF. CDR3 nucleotide sequence: TGTGCCAGCAGTCGTGCTTCGTCGGGAGAAGGCTACACCTTC.

V gene TRBV12-3 or TRBV12-4 combines with J gene TRBJ1-6; no firm D call. The CDR3 is 13 amino acids. The V and J ends lost 5 bases and 7 bases respectively, with 9 bases between them. The CDR3: CASSPFRNSPLHF. DNA for the CDR3: TGTGCCAGCAGTCCCTTCCGGAATTCACCCCTCCACTTT.

This clone was counted at least ten times. The chain joins TRBV6-7 to TRBJ1-1; possible D gene TRBD1, 5 bases. TRBV6-7 is filed as an ORF, its function uncertain. V lost 2 bases to trimming and J lost 3 bases, with 13 bases between them. This CDR3 comprises 15 residues. CDR3 amino acids: CASSYPIARDTEAFF. The DNA of the CDR3 is TGTGCCAGCAGTTACCCAATAGCCAGGGACACTGAAGCTTTCTTT.

The rearrangement uses TRBV11-3 and TRBJ2-2, with D perhaps matching TRBD2 (6 bases). Germline V gives CDR1 SGHNT, CDR2 YENEEA. Deletions cut 3 bases from V and 0 bases from J, with 8 bases between. CDR3 length equals 15 residues. The CDR3 region is CASSFGGTNTGELFF. In DNA, the CDR3 is TGTGCCAGCAGCTTCGGGGGAACGAACACCGGGGAGCTGTTTTTT.